The text below deals with one T cell receptor beta chain. Its antigen is not yet known. No much larger clone is present one base from it, and per-base qualities are unavailable. Enrolling through a virtual design, the prospective study's participants ranged in age from roughly 18 to 95 years and lived across around 25 United States geographic areas. In the prospective study, participants were assigned to cohorts based on the clinical history participants reported in a screening survey and a study questionnaire. ImmuneRACE Cohort 3 recovered participants were defined by two consecutive negative NP/OP PCR tests, healthcare professional clearance, or symptom resolution. Each participant in the prospective study had whole blood, serum and a nasopharyngeal or oropharyngeal swab collected by mobile phlebotomists. Participants in the prospective study had the option to provide additional blood draws and questionnaires over an approximately 2-month period. Prospective study blood samples were shipped either frozen or at room temperature before DNA extraction.

TCRbeta CDR3 regions were amplified from genomic DNA by means of the immunoSEQ Assay, a bias-controlled multiplex PCR. The source study handled its data this way. Within the assay, amplification of reference gene primers was used to estimate how many nucleated cells each sample contained. To quantify the absolute abundance of each unique TCRbeta CDR3 rearrangement, sequence reads were collapsed and filtered. For each sample, productive Simpson clonality was calculated as the square root of Simpson's diversity index across productive rearrangements. As stored in TCRdb, this immuneACCESS dataset retains in-frame rearrangements with V and J assigned. A fraction of the clones does not appear; measured against another copy, unresolved V genes explain less than half of the discrepancy, and the remainder lacks a known reason. The V and J calls and the clone size are those of that table, but D and trimming were determined from the DNA. In this sample the table shows hundreds of thousands of clones, about 82% of which occur a single time. The top ten clones comprise roughly 2% of the sample.

Looking up the germline V gene (reference sequence) yields CDR1 LGHDT and CDR2 YNNKEL. Germline trimming: 0 bases from V, 5 bases from J; junction bases outside gene matches: 7. Including cysteine and phenylalanine, the CDR3 has 16 amino acids. The retained sequence is limited to the CDR3, 48 bases, with the frame set at the first base. The data were obtained in a study of blood T cell repertoires in COVID-19 (dated by TCRdb to about 2020). The study in broad terms: Collaborator samples came from the United States, Italy and Spain and covered acute and convalescent phases of COVID-19. The material from the prospective study consisted of cDNA or gDNA derived from T cells, B-cell-depleted T cells, or PBMCs. The dataset comprised deeply sampled blood TCRbeta repertoires from subjects exposed to, actively infected with, or recovered from COVID-19. The repertoires were released in a freely available public database meant as a resource for research on the immune response to SARS-CoV-2. Samples came from the ongoing ImmuneRACE study (first 160 participants) plus 1,254 subjects from 6 global collaborators. A de-identified subject ID, COVID-19 status, age in years and sex were almost always included in the sample metadata. Where available, HLA class I and class II types were taken from metadata supplied by the sample provider and were not determined by assay-based typing.

What the study reported, not specific to this receptor: The quantity of clinical and demographic metadata differed by source and by participant and was supplied without curation.

The receptor was isolated from a woman aged 45-65 years who had recovered from COVID-19. The sequenced material came from PBMCs or T cells enriched from blood (not recorded which). The sequence is built from TRBV3-1 (or the pseudogene TRBV3-2) and TRBJ1-5; TRBD1 matches 7 bases in the middle. The DNA sequence follows: TGTGCCAGCAGCCAAGAGGTGGACAGGCCCCATCAGCCCCAGCATTTT. Its translation reads: CASSQEVDRPHQPQHF.